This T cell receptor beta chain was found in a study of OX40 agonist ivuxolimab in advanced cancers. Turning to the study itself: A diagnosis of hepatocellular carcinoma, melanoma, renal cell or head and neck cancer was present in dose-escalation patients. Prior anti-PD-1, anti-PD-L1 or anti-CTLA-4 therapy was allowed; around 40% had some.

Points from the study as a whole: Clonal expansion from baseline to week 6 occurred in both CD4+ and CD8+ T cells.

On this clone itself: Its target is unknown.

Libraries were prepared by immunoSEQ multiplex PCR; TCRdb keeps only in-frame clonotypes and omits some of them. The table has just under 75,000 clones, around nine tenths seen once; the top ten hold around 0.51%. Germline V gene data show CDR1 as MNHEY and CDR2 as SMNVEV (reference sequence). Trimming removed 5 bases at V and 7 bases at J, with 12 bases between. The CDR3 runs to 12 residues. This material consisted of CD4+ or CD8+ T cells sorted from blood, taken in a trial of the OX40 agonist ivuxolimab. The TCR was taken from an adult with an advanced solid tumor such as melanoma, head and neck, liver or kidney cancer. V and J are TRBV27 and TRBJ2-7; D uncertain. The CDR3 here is CASSRTMSEQYF. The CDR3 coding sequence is TGTGCCAGCAGTCGCACTATGAGTGAGCAGTACTTC.